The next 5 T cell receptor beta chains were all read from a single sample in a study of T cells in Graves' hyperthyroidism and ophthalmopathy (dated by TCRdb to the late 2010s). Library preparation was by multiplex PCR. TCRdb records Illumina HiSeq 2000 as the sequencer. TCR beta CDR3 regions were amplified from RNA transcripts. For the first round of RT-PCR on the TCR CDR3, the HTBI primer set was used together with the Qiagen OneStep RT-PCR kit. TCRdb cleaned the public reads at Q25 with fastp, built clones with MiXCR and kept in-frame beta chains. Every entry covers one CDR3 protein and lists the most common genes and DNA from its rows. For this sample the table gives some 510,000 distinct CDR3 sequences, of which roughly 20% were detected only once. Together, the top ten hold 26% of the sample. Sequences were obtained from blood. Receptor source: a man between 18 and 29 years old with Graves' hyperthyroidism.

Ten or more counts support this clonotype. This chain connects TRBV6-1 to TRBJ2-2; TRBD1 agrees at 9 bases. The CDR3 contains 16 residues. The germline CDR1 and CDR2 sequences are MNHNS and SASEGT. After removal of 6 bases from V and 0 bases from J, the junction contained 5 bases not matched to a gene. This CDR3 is CASRSGQGTNTGELFF. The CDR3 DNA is TGTGCCAGCAGATCCGGACAGGGGACGAACACCGGGGAGCTGTTTTTT.

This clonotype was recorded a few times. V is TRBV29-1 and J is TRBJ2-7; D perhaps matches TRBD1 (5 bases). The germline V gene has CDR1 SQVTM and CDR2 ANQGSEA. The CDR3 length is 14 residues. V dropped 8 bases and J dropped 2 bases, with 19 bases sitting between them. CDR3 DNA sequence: TGCAGCTTAGGACACGCCATACGGGCCTACGAGCAGTACTTC. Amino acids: CSLGHAIRAYEQYF.

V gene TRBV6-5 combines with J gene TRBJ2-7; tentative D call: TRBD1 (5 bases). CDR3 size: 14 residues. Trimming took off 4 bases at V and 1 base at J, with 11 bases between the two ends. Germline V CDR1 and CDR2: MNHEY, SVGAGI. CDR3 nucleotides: TGTGCCAGCAGTTGGGGAAGACAGTCCTACGAGCAGTACTTC. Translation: CASSWGRQSYEQYF.

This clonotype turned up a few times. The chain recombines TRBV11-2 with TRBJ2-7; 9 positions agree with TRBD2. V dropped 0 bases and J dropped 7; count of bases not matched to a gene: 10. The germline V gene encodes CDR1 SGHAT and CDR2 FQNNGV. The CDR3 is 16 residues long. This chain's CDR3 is CASSLEPRLAGIEQYF. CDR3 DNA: TGTGCCAGCAGCTTAGAACCCCGGCTAGCGGGGATTGAGCAGTACTTC.

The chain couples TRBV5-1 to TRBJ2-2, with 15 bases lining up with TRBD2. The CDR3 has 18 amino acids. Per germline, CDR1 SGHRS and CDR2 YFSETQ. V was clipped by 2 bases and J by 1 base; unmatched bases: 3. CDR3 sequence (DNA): TGCGCCAGCAGCTTCGGACTAGCGGGGGGGCAGAACACCGGGGAGCTGTTTTTT. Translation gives CASSFGLAGGQNTGELFF.